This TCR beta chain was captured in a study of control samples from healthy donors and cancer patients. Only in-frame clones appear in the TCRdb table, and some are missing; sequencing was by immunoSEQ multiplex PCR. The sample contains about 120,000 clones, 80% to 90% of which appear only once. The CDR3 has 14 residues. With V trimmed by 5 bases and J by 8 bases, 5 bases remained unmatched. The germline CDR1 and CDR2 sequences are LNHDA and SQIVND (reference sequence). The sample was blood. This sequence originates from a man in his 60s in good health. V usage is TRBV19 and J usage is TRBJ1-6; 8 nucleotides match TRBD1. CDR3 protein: CASSPTGDYSPLHF. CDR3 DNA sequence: TGTGCCAGTAGTCCGACAGGGGACTATTCACCCCTCCACTTT. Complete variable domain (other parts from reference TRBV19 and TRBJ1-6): DGGITQSPKYLFRKEGQNVTLSCEQNLNHDAMYWYRQDPGQGLRLIYYSQIVNDFQKGDIAEGYSVSREKKESFPLTVTSAQKNPTAFYLCASSPTGDYSPLHFGNGTRLTVT.